One and the same sample provided the 28 T cell receptor beta chains below, sequenced in a study of response to subunit inactivated influenza vaccine. TCRdb processed the RT-PCR reads anew with MiXCR; each CDR3 protein has one entry. The profile shows some 480,000 distinct CDR3 sequences, 9.5% to 13% of them singletons. The starting material was PBMCs from blood, obtained roughly 45 days after vaccination. These receptors all come from a man in his forties or fifties who received an inactivated influenza vaccine.

This clonotype was observed many times. The J gene is TRBJ2-1, the V gene TRBV5-1; 9 bases fit TRBD1. V was clipped by 5 bases and J by 1 base; unmatched bases: 10. The length of the CDR3 is 17 residues. Germline values: CDR1 SGHRS, CDR2 YFSETQ. CDR3 bases: TGCGCCAGCAGGGGCGCTACCGGGACAGGGTCCTACAATGAGCAGTTCTTC. Its translation: CASRGATGTGSYNEQFF.

This clonotype has only a few counts. This sequence joins TRBV6-2 or TRBV6-3 and TRBJ1-1; 9 bases align to TRBD1. V shed 5 bases and J 4 bases; nucleotides not matched to a gene: 5. Germline CDR1 MNHEY, CDR2 SVGEGT. The CDR3 contains 14 residues. CDR3 sequence reads: CASSPWTGVTEAFF. The CDR3 DNA is TGTGCCAGCAGTCCCTGGACAGGGGTCACTGAAGCTTTCTTT.

This clonotype was seen many times. This chain links TRBV12-3 or TRBV12-4 with TRBJ2-2; D unclear. The CDR3 covers 15 residues. Trimming removed 1 base at V and 3 bases at J, with 9 bases between. CDR3 nucleotide sequence: TGTGCCAGCAGTTTAGGGCGTCTGGACACCGGGGAGCTGTTTTTT. Protein product: CASSLGRLDTGELFF.

This chain connects TRBV29-1 to TRBJ1-2; 8 positions match TRBD1. This CDR3 spans 12 amino acids. Germline CDR1 and CDR2: SQVTM and ANQGSEA. V trimming: 4 bases; J trimming: 7 bases; junction bases outside the gene matches: 5. This CDR3 is CSVVQGASGYTF. The CDR3 DNA sequence: TGCAGCGTTGTCCAGGGGGCCAGTGGCTACACCTTC.

V gene TRBV6-2 or TRBV6-3 combines with J gene TRBJ2-3; 10 bases are shared with TRBD2. The CDR3 loop spans 15 amino acids. Germline V gene data show CDR1 as MNHEY and CDR2 as SVGEGT. The V and J ends lost 6 bases and 4 bases, in that order; junction bases with no gene match: 7. The DNA of the CDR3 is TGTGCCAGCAGACTTCAGCGGGGGGGCGCAGATACGCAGTATTTT. This codes for CASRLQRGGADTQYF.

This clonotype was counted a few times. The rearrangement links TRBV5-6 to TRBJ2-1, with 9 bases that match TRBD2. After removal of 0 bases from V and 10 bases from J, the junction contained 8 bases not matched to a gene. The CDR3 contains 15 residues. Germline assignment: CDR1 SGHDT and CDR2 YYEEEE. The CDR3 DNA reads as TGTGCCAGCAGCTTGGCTAGCGGGGCCCAGGGGGAGCAGTTCTTC. This codes for CASSLASGAQGEQFF.

This clonotype has a handful of counts. V and J are TRBV4-2 and TRBJ1-6, with TRBD1 matching over 8 bases. V lost 0 bases to trimming and J lost 9 bases; unmatched junction nucleotides: 10. The CDR3 extends over 17 amino acids. CDR1 LGHNA and CDR2 YNFKEQ come from the germline V gene. CDR3 region: CASSQDEVTGGASPLHF. CDR3 sequence (DNA): TGTGCCAGCAGCCAAGATGAAGTCACAGGGGGAGCTTCACCCCTCCACTTT.

The rearrangement links TRBV20-1 to TRBJ2-1, with 11 bases matching TRBD2. CDR1 is DFQATT, CDR2 SNEGSKA, per germline (reference sequence). Trimming at V came to 1 base and at J to 9 bases, leaving 8 bases not matched to a gene. The CDR3 contains 15 residues. The CDR3 here is CSARVGLAGGLEQFF. As DNA, the CDR3 is TGCAGTGCTAGAGTAGGCCTAGCGGGAGGACTTGAGCAGTTCTTC.

This clonotype has just a few counts. V usage is TRBV20-1 and J usage is TRBJ2-4, with a tentative D call TRBD1 (6 bases). Germline V gene sequence: CDR1 DFQATT, CDR2 SNEGSKA (reference sequence). The CDR3 spans 14 residues. V was clipped by 5 bases and J by 2 bases, with 13 bases between them. CDR3 sequence (DNA): TGCAGTGCTGCCCAAACAGGGTCCAAAAACATTCAGTACTTC. The encoded protein is CSAAQTGSKNIQYF.

In this sample, this clonotype turned up many times. The chain combines TRBV5-5 with TRBJ2-3; unclear D gene. V was pared by 4 bases and J by 7 bases, with 13 bases between. Germline assignment: CDR1 SGHKS and CDR2 YYEKEE (reference sequence). This CDR3 spans 13 amino acids. The CDR3 DNA is TGTGCCAGCAGCATTACCGCCGAATATACGCAGTATTTT. It translates to CASSITAEYTQYF.

V and J are TRBV6-7 and TRBJ2-7; maybe TRBD2 (6 bases). TRBV6-7 carries the ORF label, with uncertain function. The V end was cut by 5 bases, the J end by 2 bases, with 16 bases between. The CDR3 totals 15 residues. CDR3 nucleotide sequence: TGTGCCAGCAGTCCCGAGACTAGTAACCCCTACGAGCAGTACTTC. Its translation: CASSPETSNPYEQYF.

This clonotype has only a few counts. The J gene is TRBJ2-1, the V gene TRBV5-1, with D perhaps TRBD1 (5 bases). The V and J ends lost 1 base and 3 bases respectively, with 8 bases between them. Per the germline V gene, CDR1 is SGHRS and CDR2 is YFSETQ. This CDR3 spans 14 amino acids. The CDR3 region is CASSLRQYYNEQFF. Here the CDR3 DNA reads TGCGCCAGCAGCTTGAGACAGTACTACAATGAGCAGTTCTTC.

The chain combines TRBV20-1 with TRBJ1-2, with D possibly matching TRBD1 (6 bases). The length of the CDR3 is 11 residues. The germline V gene encodes CDR1 DFQATT and CDR2 SNEGSKA (reference sequence). V was shortened by 6 bases and J by 8 bases, with 13 bases between the two germline ends. The CDR3 DNA reads TGCAGTGCGCCCAACAGGGAAGGCTACACCTTC. Translated: CSAPNREGYTF.

This clonotype was counted at least ten times. V is TRBV29-1 and J is TRBJ1-3, with D unclear. V was clipped by 6 bases and J by 7 bases, with 10 bases between them. CDR1 SQVTM and CDR2 ANQGSEA come from the germline V gene. The CDR3 is made up of 11 amino acids. The CDR3 coding sequence is TGCAGCGTGCCCCCGGGGAACACCATATATTTT. Translating gives CSVPPGNTIYF.

This clonotype was observed a handful of times. The CDR3 DNA is TGTGCCAGCAGTCCGGGACAGGGGGCACCCCTCCACTTT. Translated, it gives CASSPGQGAPLHF. J is TRBJ1-6 and V is TRBV12-3 or TRBV12-4; 11 bases are a match to TRBD1. The CDR3 sequence is 13 residues long. V lost 5 bases to trimming and J lost 11 bases; unmatched junction nucleotides: 2.

This rearrangement joins TRBV27 to TRBJ2-3; D perhaps matches TRBD2 (6 bases). This CDR3 has 17 amino acids. V lost 3 bases and J 3 bases, leaving 19 bases between the germline ends. Germline V lookup: CDR1 MNHEY, CDR2 SMNVEV (reference sequence). CDR3 coding DNA: TGTGCCAGCAGTTTGAGCGCGGGGCCCGGAGTGACAGATACGCAGTATTTT. Translation: CASSLSAGPGVTDTQYF.

The rearrangement uses TRBV28 and TRBJ2-7, with D maybe TRBD1 (5 bases). The CDR3 runs to 13 residues. V shed 3 bases and J shed 3 bases, with 9 bases lying between them. Germline loops: CDR1 MDHEN, CDR2 SYDVKM. This CDR3 reads CASSLNRYYEQYF. Here the CDR3 DNA reads TGTGCCAGCAGTTTGAACAGGTACTACGAGCAGTACTTC.

The chain couples TRBV5-6 to TRBJ1-2; D is unresolved. V was trimmed by 0 bases and J by 4 bases, leaving 13 bases between them. CDR1 is SGHDT and CDR2 is YYEEEE in the germline V gene. The CDR3 is 15 residues long. CDR3 DNA sequence: TGTGCCAGCAGCTTGGCCCATTTAGTACTCTATGGCTACACCTTC. It translates to CASSLAHLVLYGYTF.

V is TRBV12-3 or TRBV12-4 and J is TRBJ1-2; TRBD1 is a possible D gene (5 bases). The CDR3 extends over 14 amino acids. Trimming shortened V by 5 bases and J by 4 bases, and 14 bases separated the two germline ends. The CDR3 loop reads CASSPIRQGYGYTF. DNA for the CDR3: TGTGCCAGCAGTCCAATTCGGCAGGGCTATGGCTACACCTTC.

The V and J genes are TRBV27 and TRBJ2-5, with TRBD2 identical over 7 bases. Looked up from germline, CDR1 is MNHEY and CDR2 is SMNVEV (reference sequence). Trimming cost V 6 bases and J 4 bases; bases outside gene matches: 11. The CDR3 is made up of 15 amino acids. The CDR3 spells CASSPRAGTRETQYF. The CDR3, as DNA: TGTGCCAGCAGCCCTAGAGCGGGAACGAGAGAGACCCAGTACTTC.

The CDR3 bases are TGTGCCAGCGGACAGGGGGTTGAGCAGTTCTTC. Translated, it gives CASGQGVEQFF. The rearrangement links TRBV12-3 or TRBV12-4 to TRBJ2-1, with 10 bases identical to TRBD1. This CDR3 comprises 11 residues. Trimming took 8 bases from V and 9 from J; bases not matched to a gene: 1.

This clonotype was seen more than once but under ten times. The gene calls are TRBV5-1 and TRBJ2-5, with 13 bases identical to TRBD2. Unmatched junction bases numbered 4, after V lost 0 bases and J lost 2 bases. The CDR3 is made up of 17 amino acids. Germline V gene sequence: CDR1 SGHRS, CDR2 YFSETQ. CDR3 DNA: TGCGCCAGCAGCTTGGCCAGGACTAGCGGGGGACAAGAGACCCAGTACTTC. Amino acids: CASSLARTSGGQETQYF. Complete variable domain (other parts from reference TRBV5-1 and TRBJ2-5): KAGVTQTPRYLIKTRGQQVTLSCSPISGHRSVSWYQQTPGQGLQFLFEYFSETQRNKGNFPGRFSGRQFSNSRSEMNVSTLELGDSALYLCASSLARTSGGQETQYFGPGTRLLVL.

This clonotype was seen a handful of times. The chain combines TRBV6-1 with TRBJ1-1, with 8 bases fitting TRBD1. Trimming cost V 5 bases and J 5 bases; bases outside gene matches: 10. Germline V lookup: CDR1 MNHNS, CDR2 SASEGT. The CDR3 covers 15 residues. DNA of the CDR3: TGTGCCAGCAGTCTCCCACAGGGGGGAAAGACTGAAGCTTTCTTT. Its translation is CASSLPQGGKTEAFF.

This clonotype has just a few counts. V is TRBV7-8 and J is TRBJ1-1; D unclear. The germline V gene has CDR1 SGHVS and CDR2 FQNEAQ. This CDR3 is 12 amino acids long. Trimming left V 1 base short and J 11 bases short, with 11 bases between. The CDR3 DNA reads TGTGCCAGCAGCTTAGATCGATATGGGGCTTTCTTT. It codes for CASSLDRYGAFF.

The V call is TRBV12-3 or TRBV12-4, the J call TRBJ2-5, with D maybe TRBD2 (5 bases). The ends were cut back, 4 bases at V and 2 bases at J, with 8 bases in the middle. The CDR3 contains 13 residues. The CDR3 region is CASSWSGQETQYF. Here the CDR3 DNA reads TGTGCCAGCAGTTGGTCGGGGCAAGAGACCCAGTACTTC.

This clonotype was counted at least ten times. The CDR3: CASRDRGTEAFF. CDR3 nucleotides: TGTGCCAGCCGGGACAGGGGCACTGAAGCTTTCTTT. The chain recombines TRBV12-3 or TRBV12-4 with TRBJ1-1, with 10 bases lining up with TRBD1. This CDR3 is built from 12 residues. The trim removed 8 bases at V and 4 bases at J, leaving 1 base unmatched.

This clonotype was counted at least ten times. This sequence joins TRBV27 and TRBJ2-7; TRBD1 matches 9 bases. With V trimmed by 3 bases and J by 3 bases, 12 bases remained unmatched. Germline V gives CDR1 MNHEY, CDR2 SMNVEV (reference sequence). The CDR3 consists of 17 residues. The CDR3 DNA reads as TGTGCCAGCAGTTTCACCCGACCGGGACAGGGTAGCTACGAGCAGTACTTC. Translation: CASSFTRPGQGSYEQYF.

The rearrangement joins TRBV19 to TRBJ2-3; D possibly corresponds to TRBD1 (6 bases). CDR1 is LNHDA and CDR2 is SQIVND in the germline V gene (reference sequence). The CDR3 totals 16 residues. V was trimmed by 5 bases and J by 2 bases, leaving 17 bases between them. The CDR3 is CASSARWDKLTDTQYF. The CDR3 nucleotides are TGTGCCAGTAGTGCGCGATGGGACAAACTCACAGATACGCAGTATTTT. The variable domain in full, with the rest retrieved from reference TRBV19 and TRBJ2-3, is DGGITQSPKYLFRKEGQNVTLSCEQNLNHDAMYWYRQDPGQGLRLIYYSQIVNDFQKGDIAEGYSVSREKKESFPLTVTSAQKNPTAFYLCASSARWDKLTDTQYFGPGTRLTVL.